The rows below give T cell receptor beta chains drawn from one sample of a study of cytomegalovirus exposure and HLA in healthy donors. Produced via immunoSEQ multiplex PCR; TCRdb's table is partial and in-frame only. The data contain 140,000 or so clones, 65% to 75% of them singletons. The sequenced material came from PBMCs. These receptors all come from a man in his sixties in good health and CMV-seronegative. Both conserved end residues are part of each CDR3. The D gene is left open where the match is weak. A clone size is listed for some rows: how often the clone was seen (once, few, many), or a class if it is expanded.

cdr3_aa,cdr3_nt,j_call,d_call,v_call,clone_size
CASSPELNEKLFF,TGCGCCAGCAGCCCGGAGCTTAATGAAAAACTGTTTTTT,TRBJ1-4,NA,TRBV5-1,NA
CASSALGTSGILYNEQFF,TGTGCCAGTAGTGCCCTCGGCACTAGCGGGATACTGTACAATGAGCAGTTCTTC,TRBJ2-1,TRBD2,TRBV19,NA
CSVEDYEGTGNEKLFF,TGCAGCGTTGAAGATTATGAGGGGACAGGTAATGAAAAACTGTTTTTT,TRBJ1-4,TRBD1,TRBV29-1,NA
CASSVGTENTEAFF,TGTGCCAGCAGTGTCGGGACAGAGAACACTGAAGCTTTCTTT,TRBJ1-1,TRBD1,TRBV6-1,NA
CASSLGGDPGANVLTF,TGTGCCAGCAGCTTAGGGGGGGACCCCGGGGCCAACGTCCTGACTTTC,TRBJ2-6,NA,TRBV7-8,NA
CASSPGTGHYGYTF,TGTGCCAGCTCACCCGGGACAGGGCACTATGGCTACACCTTC,TRBJ1-2,TRBD1,TRBV18,NA
CASSSGTGGGYGYTF,TGTGCCAGCAGTAGCGGGACAGGGGGCGGCTATGGCTACACCTTC,TRBJ1-2,TRBD1,TRBV6-5,NA
CAWSAEGEDTF,TGTGCCTGGAGTGCGGAAGGGGAGGACACCTTC,TRBJ1-2,NA,TRBV30,NA
CASSHPTRGAVDTGELFF,TGTGCCAGCAGCCACCCCACACGTGGGGCCGTTGACACCGGGGAGCTGTTTTTT,TRBJ2-2,NA,TRBV7-2,NA
CASSVSGGNSPLHF,TGTGCCAGCAGTGTTTCAGGGGGCAATTCACCCCTCCACTTT,TRBJ1-6,TRBD1,TRBV6-1,NA
CASSARDRGRETQYF,TGTGCCAGCAGCGCCCGGGACAGGGGGCGAGAGACCCAGTACTTC,TRBJ2-5,TRBD1,TRBV11-3,NA
CASSPGTSFSGANVLTF,TGTGCCAGTAGCCCAGGAACAAGTTTTTCTGGGGCCAACGTCCTGACTTTC,TRBJ2-6,NA,TRBV19,NA
CASSYATGTVSNQPQHF,TGTGCCAGCAGCTACGCTACCGGGACAGTAAGCAATCAGCCCCAGCATTTT,TRBJ1-5,TRBD1,TRBV7-2,NA
CASSETTHTEAFF,TGTGCCAGCAGCGAAACGACACACACTGAAGCTTTCTTT,TRBJ1-1,NA,TRBV7-7,few
CASSFLERAEAFF,TGCGCCAGCAGCTTCTTGGAGCGCGCTGAAGCTTTCTTT,TRBJ1-1,NA,TRBV5-1,once
CAISFTPPTEYNEQFF,TGTGCCATCAGTTTCACCCCCCCTACAGAGTACAATGAGCAGTTCTTC,TRBJ2-1,NA,TRBV10-3,NA
CASSEGSGANNEQFF,TGCGCCAGCAGCGAAGGGAGCGGAGCGAACAATGAGCAGTTCTTC,TRBJ2-1,NA,TRBV4-3,NA
CASSSTSGRTDTQYF,TGTGCCAGTAGTTCGACTAGCGGGAGAACAGATACGCAGTATTTT,TRBJ2-3,TRBD2,TRBV19,NA
CASSLLGDNTEAFF,TGTGCCAGCAGCTTATTGGGCGATAACACTGAAGCTTTCTTT,TRBJ1-1,NA,TRBV7-9,few
CASSPGQSYNSPLHF,TGTGCCAGCAGCCCGGGACAGAGCTATAATTCACCCCTCCACTTT,TRBJ1-6,TRBD1,TRBV5-4,NA
CSTPTADRGETQYF,TGCAGTACCCCCACGGCGGACAGGGGCGAGACCCAGTACTTC,TRBJ2-5,TRBD1,TRBV29-1,NA
CASSAGTLNTEAFF,TGTGCCAGCAGCGCCGGGACACTGAACACTGAAGCTTTCTTT,TRBJ1-1,NA,TRBV9,NA
CASSTGTAYEQYF,TGTGCCAGCAGTACCGGGACTGCCTACGAGCAGTACTTC,TRBJ2-7,NA,TRBV2,NA
CASSQDPATSGSRDTQYF,TGTGCCAGCAGCCAAGATCCGGCGACTAGCGGGAGTAGAGATACGCAGTATTTT,TRBJ2-3,TRBD2,TRBV4-2,once
CASSATGGPFEAFF,TGCGCCAGCAGCGCCACAGGGGGGCCATTTGAAGCTTTCTTT,TRBJ1-1,TRBD1,TRBV4-1,NA
CSVTGVTNEKLFF,TGCAGCGTAACAGGAGTAACTAATGAAAAACTGTTTTTT,TRBJ1-4,NA,TRBV29-1,NA
CASSWGTSGLNEQFF,TGTGCCAGCAGTTGGGGGACTAGCGGCCTTAATGAGCAGTTCTTC,TRBJ2-1,TRBD2,TRBV6-5,many
CASSDRNRGNSYNEQFF,TGTGCCAGCAGTGATCGGAACAGGGGAAACTCCTACAATGAGCAGTTCTTC,TRBJ2-1,TRBD1,TRBV2,NA
CASSLLRANTEAFF,TGTGCCAGCAGCTTACTGCGGGCGAACACTGAAGCTTTCTTT,TRBJ1-1,NA,TRBV7-3,NA
CASSTTSGSGETQYF,TGTGCCAGCAGCACGACTAGCGGGAGTGGAGAGACCCAGTACTTC,TRBJ2-5,TRBD2,TRBV7-9,NA
CASSLGQVNTEAFF,TGTGCCAGCAGCCTTGGACAGGTGAACACTGAAGCTTTCTTT,TRBJ1-1,TRBD1,TRBV5-6,NA
CSVEFIWGTGESNTGELFF,TGCAGCGTTGAATTTATCTGGGGGACAGGGGAATCGAACACCGGGGAGCTGTTTTTT,TRBJ2-2,TRBD1,TRBV29-1,NA
CSGQVAYEQYF,TGCAGCGGACAGGTCGCCTACGAGCAGTACTTC,TRBJ2-7,NA,TRBV29-1,NA
CAWSVPARQVNTEAFF,TGTGCCTGGAGTGTACCCGCCCGACAGGTGAACACTGAAGCTTTCTTT,TRBJ1-1,NA,TRBV30,NA
CASSLYGTSGRASETQYF,TGTGCCAGCAGCCTTTACGGGACTAGCGGGAGGGCCTCAGAGACCCAGTACTTC,TRBJ2-5,TRBD2,TRBV11-1,NA
CASSLGAGVSDTQYF,TGTGCCAGCAGCTTAGGAGCGGGAGTATCAGATACGCAGTATTTT,TRBJ2-3,TRBD2,TRBV11-2,NA
CATSTLLRPNQPQHF,TGTGCCACCAGCACTCTCCTCAGGCCCAATCAGCCCCAGCATTTT,TRBJ1-5,NA,TRBV15,NA
CASSLTVGLNNEQFF,TGTGCCAGCAGTTTGACAGTTGGGCTTAACAATGAGCAGTTCTTC,TRBJ2-1,NA,TRBV28,few
CASSEATGGADNSPLHF,TGTGCCAGCAGTGAAGCGACGGGGGGCGCGGATAATTCACCCCTCCACTTT,TRBJ1-6,NA,TRBV6-1,NA
CASSARTGRNTEAFF,TGTGCCAGCAGCGCCCGGACAGGGCGGAACACTGAAGCTTTCTTT,TRBJ1-1,TRBD1,TRBV5-4,NA
CSAQTANYGYTF,TGCAGCGCCCAGACTGCTAACTATGGCTACACCTTC,TRBJ1-2,NA,TRBV29-1,once
CASSLGLAGATGELFF,TGTGCCAGCAGTTTAGGGCTAGCGGGAGCCACCGGGGAGCTGTTTTTT,TRBJ2-2,TRBD2,TRBV28,NA
CASSLGTRLYEQYF,TGTGCCAGCAGCTTAGGGACTAGACTTTACGAGCAGTACTTC,TRBJ2-7,TRBD2,TRBV11-1,NA
CASSPDSFETQYF,TGTGCCAGCAGCCCGGACAGTTTCGAGACCCAGTACTTC,TRBJ2-5,NA,TRBV7-2,NA
CASTPSGANVLTF,TGCGCCAGTACTCCCTCTGGGGCCAACGTCCTGACTTTC,TRBJ2-6,NA,TRBV5-1,few
CASSLVAGTGTSAGNTIYF,TGCGCCAGCAGCTTGGTTGCCGGGACAGGGACGTCCGCTGGAAACACCATATATTTT,TRBJ1-3,TRBD1,TRBV5-1,NA
CASSRNRNRGDYNEQFF,TGTGCCAGCAGCCGAAATAGAAACAGGGGAGACTACAATGAGCAGTTCTTC,TRBJ2-1,TRBD1,TRBV7-8,NA
CASSLSKGLNTEAFF,TGTGCCAGCAGCTTGTCAAAGGGGCTGAACACTGAAGCTTTCTTT,TRBJ1-1,NA,TRBV5-4,NA
CASGSIRGYSNQPQHF,TGTGCCAGTGGGAGCATAAGGGGGTATAGCAATCAGCCCCAGCATTTT,TRBJ1-5,NA,TRBV11-2,NA
CASSRRGGKSGYTF,TGTGCCAGCAGCCGAAGGGGGGGGAAGAGTGGCTACACCTTC,TRBJ1-2,NA,TRBV11-1,NA
CASTNRGQGMNYGYTF,TGTGCCAGTACTAATAGGGGACAGGGTATGAACTATGGCTACACCTTC,TRBJ1-2,TRBD1,TRBV19,NA
CSVDRGFDTGELFF,TGCAGCGTTGATAGGGGTTTCGACACCGGGGAGCTGTTTTTT,TRBJ2-2,NA,TRBV29-1,NA
CASSVDRANEQYF,TGTGCCAGCAGTGTGGACAGGGCCAACGAGCAGTACTTC,TRBJ2-7,TRBD1,TRBV25-1,NA
CASSRTATNQPQHF,TGTGCCAGCTCCCGGACAGCTACTAATCAGCCCCAGCATTTT,TRBJ1-5,NA,TRBV18,NA